This T cell receptor beta chain was captured in a study of neurological immune-mediated disorders. This clonotype was detected many times. The CDR3 extends over 14 amino acids. Germline V lookup: CDR1 SGHRS, CDR2 YFSETQ. With 3 bases clipped from V and 8 bases from J, the junction kept 7 bases outside the gene matches. Time point specified: longitudinal time-point 3. TCRdb processed the 5' RACE reads anew with MiXCR; each CDR3 protein has one entry. This table has approximately 47,000 distinct CDR3 sequences, about 13% appearing once. The chain has TRBV5-1 and TRBJ2-2, with 7 bases lining up with TRBD1. This receptor was obtained from a male donor with HTLV-1-associated myelopathy (HAM/TSP). Sequences were obtained from PBMCs. The CDR3 sequence is CASSSDREGGELFF. The DNA for the CDR3 is TGCGCCAGCAGCTCCGACAGGGAAGGAGGGGAGCTGTTTTTT.